The rows below give T cell receptor beta chains drawn from one sample of a study of T cell responses to AZD1222 COVID-19 vaccine. The protocol was immunoSEQ multiplex PCR, while the TCRdb copy is restricted to in-frame clones and leaves out a portion. The sample carries about 93,000 clones, about 87% recorded once. Sequencing was performed on peripheral blood, taken on day 0 of AZD1222 vaccination. The receptors come from an adult in good health. Both conserved end residues are part of each CDR3. D genes are given only for firm matches. Only part of the rows carry a size: once, few, many, or a class if the clone is expanded.

TGCGCCAGCCCTCCTCCCAGCTCCTACGAGCAGTACTTC,CASPPPSSYEQYF,TRBV5-1,TRBJ2-7,.,.
TGTGCCAGCAGCTTCTCGGTCCGTTCACCCCTCCACTTT,CASSFSVRSPLHF,TRBV12-3/TRBV12-4,TRBJ1-6,.,few
TGTGCCAGCAGTTACTCATGGACAGGGCTTAATGAAAAACTGTTTTTT,CASSYSWTGLNEKLFF,TRBV6-5,TRBJ1-4,TRBD1,.
TGTGCCAGCTCACGGACCACATCGGGAAATGAGCAGTTCTTC,CASSRTTSGNEQFF,TRBV18,TRBJ2-1,.,.
TGTGCCAGCAGTCCGGACGTATCTAATAATTCACCCCTCCACTTT,CASSPDVSNNSPLHF,TRBV6-5,TRBJ1-6,.,few
TGTGCCAGTAGTATAGACTGGACAGGGGTGAATTCACCCCTCCACTTT,CASSIDWTGVNSPLHF,TRBV19,TRBJ1-6,TRBD1,.
TGCGCCAGCAGCCGCCTCGGGGGAGCGAAGGAGCAGTACTTC,CASSRLGGAKEQYF,TRBV5-1,TRBJ2-7,.,.
TGTGCCAGCAGTTTCCGGGAAAAAGGACATGGCTACACCTTC,CASSFREKGHGYTF,TRBV27,TRBJ1-2,.,.
TGTGCCACCAGCAGACCAACGAGACAGGGGGCGAACTTTGGGGCCAACGTCCTGACTTTC,CATSRPTRQGANFGANVLTF,TRBV15,TRBJ2-6,TRBD1,once
TGTGCCAGCAGCTTAGTTAGGGGAAACGGCTACACCTTC,CASSLVRGNGYTF,TRBV7-8,TRBJ1-2,.,.
TGTGCCAGCAGCGCCCCGGGGGGAAAACTGTTTTTT,CASSAPGGKLFF,TRBV28,TRBJ1-4,.,.
TGTGCCAGCAGCGCAACTAGCGGGTCCCCCGGAGGTGCCGAGCAGTACTTC,CASSATSGSPGGAEQYF,TRBV7-2,TRBJ2-7,TRBD2,.
TGTGCCAGTAGTATTGGGTATATTAGACGGTTGAACACTGAAGCTTTCTTT,CASSIGYIRRLNTEAFF,TRBV19,TRBJ1-1,.,.
TGTGCCAGCAGTTACACCGATCTGGGAAACGAGCAGTACTTC,CASSYTDLGNEQYF,TRBV6-5,TRBJ2-7,.,.
TGTGCCAGCAGTTTCCGGGGGGCTGCTGAAGCTTTCTTT,CASSFRGAAEAFF,TRBV12-3/TRBV12-4,TRBJ1-1,.,once
TGTGCCACCAGTGATTTGAACGGCGGGATGGGCAATGAGCAGTTCTTC,CATSDLNGGMGNEQFF,TRBV24-1,TRBJ2-1,.,once
TGTGCCAGCAGGTTCCGGGACAACTCTGGAAACACCATATATTTT,CASRFRDNSGNTIYF,TRBV5-5,TRBJ1-3,.,once
TGTGCCAGCAATCGCCAGGGGCCGAGATGGATCCCTAATGAGCAGTTCTTC,CASNRQGPRWIPNEQFF,TRBV7-9,TRBJ2-1,.,.
TGTGCCAGCAGACCGGGTAGCTCCTACGAGCAGTACTTC,CASRPGSSYEQYF,TRBV6-1,TRBJ2-7,.,.
TGTGCCAGCAGTATACTAGCGGGAGGGTACGAGCAGTACTTC,CASSILAGGYEQYF,TRBV27,TRBJ2-7,TRBD2,.
TGTGCCAGCACTCCAGGGGCTGGCTATGGCTACACCTTC,CASTPGAGYGYTF,TRBV2,TRBJ1-2,.,once
TGTGCCAGCATCCACGGGGGAGGGAACGAGCAGTACTTC,CASIHGGGNEQYF,TRBV28,TRBJ2-7,TRBD2,.
TGCGCCAGCAGCCAAGATCGGGAGCCGGGATACAATGAGCAGTTCTTC,CASSQDREPGYNEQFF,TRBV4-1,TRBJ2-1,.,.
TGCGCCAGCAGCTTCCGTCAGTCCCCGGAGCCCTACGAGCAGTACTTC,CASSFRQSPEPYEQYF,TRBV5-1,TRBJ2-7,.,few
TGCGCCAGCAGCTTGATGGGACAGTCCCATGAAAAACTGTTTTTT,CASSLMGQSHEKLFF,TRBV5-1,TRBJ1-4,TRBD1,.
TGTGCCAGCTCACCACTAGGTAAAGCTGAAGCTTTCTTT,CASSPLGKAEAFF,TRBV18,TRBJ1-1,.,.
TGTGCCAGCAGTCAGAACCGGGACAGGGTTAATGAGCAGTTCTTC,CASSQNRDRVNEQFF,TRBV6-5,TRBJ2-1,TRBD1,.
TGTGCCAGCTCACCTGGGAATAGGAATGAAAAACTGTTTTTT,CASSPGNRNEKLFF,TRBV18,TRBJ1-4,.,.
TGTGCCATCAGTGGCCGGGACATCGGAACCCTCAGCCGAGAAGATACGCAGTATTTT,CAISGRDIGTLSREDTQYF,TRBV10-3,TRBJ2-3,.,.
TGTGCCAGCAGTCCCGGACAGGGCCGAGCCTCTGGGGCCAACGTCCTGACTTTC,CASSPGQGRASGANVLTF,TRBV2,TRBJ2-6,TRBD1,once
TGTGCCAGCAGCTTTGTTAGCGGGAGATTGGATGAGCAGTTCTTC,CASSFVSGRLDEQFF,TRBV5-6,TRBJ2-1,TRBD2,once
TGTGCCAGCAGTAGGGGCCGAGGGGTGAACACTGAAGCTTTCTTT,CASSRGRGVNTEAFF,TRBV6-5,TRBJ1-1,.,.
TGTGCCAGCAGCCCCGGACAGGGGAACTATGGCTACACCTTC,CASSPGQGNYGYTF,TRBV3-1/TRBV3-2,TRBJ1-2,TRBD1,.
TGTGCCAGCAGTTCCCTCCAGGGTCCAGCCGAAGGGCAGTACTTC,CASSSLQGPAEGQYF,TRBV28,TRBJ2-7,.,.
TGTGCCAGCAGCGTAGCAGGGGGTGGCTACACCTTC,CASSVAGGGYTF,TRBV9,TRBJ1-2,TRBD1,.
TGCGCCAGCAGCTCGGCCCCAGGTGGAAACACCATATATTTT,CASSSAPGGNTIYF,TRBV5-1,TRBJ1-3,.,.
TGTGCCAGCTCCCCTGCCGGGACTAGCGTCTACGAGCAGTACTTC,CASSPAGTSVYEQYF,TRBV18,TRBJ2-7,TRBD2,.
TGTGCCAGCACACTAGCGGGAGGGGGTTCCTACAATGAGCAGTTCTTC,CASTLAGGGSYNEQFF,TRBV3-1/TRBV3-2,TRBJ2-1,TRBD2,.
TGCGCCAGCAGCCAAAGCGGGAGCACCTACAATGAGCAGTTCTTC,CASSQSGSTYNEQFF,TRBV5-1,TRBJ2-1,TRBD2,.
TGTGCCAGCAGCCAAGACCTCAAAACCTACGAGCAGTACTTC,CASSQDLKTYEQYF,TRBV4-2,TRBJ2-7,.,.
TGTGCCAGCAGCTTAGTGAGGATTCAGCCCCAGCATTTT,CASSLVRIQPQHF,TRBV7-2,TRBJ1-5,.,.
TGTGCCAGCAGGGACGACAGGGGCTATAGCAATCAGCCCCAGCATTTT,CASRDDRGYSNQPQHF,TRBV28,TRBJ1-5,TRBD1,.
TGTGCCAGCAGCCCCAATTTGGGAAGTGTGGGCTACACCTTC,CASSPNLGSVGYTF,TRBV2,TRBJ1-2,.,.
TGTGCCAGCAGTGAAAAGGGACAGGGAAAAAATCAGCCCCAGCATTTT,CASSEKGQGKNQPQHF,TRBV6-1,TRBJ1-5,TRBD1,.
TGTGCCAGCAGCTCGACAGACTTGAACACTGAAGCTTTCTTT,CASSSTDLNTEAFF,TRBV7-9,TRBJ1-1,.,.
TGTGCCGCCACTCGGGGGGGCTCGATCACCGGGGAGCTGTTTTTT,CAATRGGSITGELFF,TRBV30,TRBJ2-2,TRBD2,.
TGTGCCAGCAGCATGGTACAGGGACGCTATTCACCCCTCCACTTT,CASSMVQGRYSPLHF,TRBV7-9,TRBJ1-6,.,.
TGTGCCAGCAGTGCAGTCAGGGGGCGGGAGACCCAGTACTTC,CASSAVRGRETQYF,TRBV25-1,TRBJ2-5,TRBD1,.
TGTGCCAGCAGCGTTTCGAGCAGCACAGATACGCAGTATTTT,CASSVSSSTDTQYF,TRBV9,TRBJ2-3,.,.
TGTGCCAGCAGTGAGTCCAGGGCCATCTCTGGAAACACCATATATTTT,CASSESRAISGNTIYF,TRBV2,TRBJ1-3,.,.
TGTGCCAGCTCCCCCGGTGGTGGGAGGGGGACGTACGAGCAGTACTTC,CASSPGGGRGTYEQYF,TRBV18,TRBJ2-7,.,few
TGTGCCAGCAGCCACGGACAGCCCAGCGAGCAGTACTTC,CASSHGQPSEQYF,TRBV6-6,TRBJ2-7,.,.
TGTGCCAGCAGCACCCGACGGACGGTGGGGGGTAAAAACATTCAGTACTTC,CASSTRRTVGGKNIQYF,TRBV5-4,TRBJ2-4,.,.
TGTGCCAGCAGTAGCCGACTAGCGGAGACAGATACGCAGTATTTT,CASSSRLAETDTQYF,TRBV2,TRBJ2-3,TRBD2,.
TGCGCCAGCAGCTGGGGACAGGCTGATCAGCCCCAGCATTTT,CASSWGQADQPQHF,TRBV5-1,TRBJ1-5,TRBD1,.